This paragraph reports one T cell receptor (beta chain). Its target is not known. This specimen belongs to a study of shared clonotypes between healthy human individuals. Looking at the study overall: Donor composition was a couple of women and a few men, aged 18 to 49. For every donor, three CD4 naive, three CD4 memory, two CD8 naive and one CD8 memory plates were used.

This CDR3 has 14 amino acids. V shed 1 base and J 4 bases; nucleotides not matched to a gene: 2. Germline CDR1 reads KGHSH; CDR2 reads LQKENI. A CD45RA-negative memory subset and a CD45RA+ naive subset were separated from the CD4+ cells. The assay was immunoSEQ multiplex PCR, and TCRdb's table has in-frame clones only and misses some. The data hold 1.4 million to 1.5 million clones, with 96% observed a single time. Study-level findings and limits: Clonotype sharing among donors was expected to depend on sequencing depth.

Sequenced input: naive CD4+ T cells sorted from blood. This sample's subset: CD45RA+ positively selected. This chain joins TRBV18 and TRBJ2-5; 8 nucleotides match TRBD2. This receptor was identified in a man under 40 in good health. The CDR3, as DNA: TGTGCCAGCTCACCACTAGCGGGAACAGAGACCCAGTACTTC. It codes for CASSPLAGTETQYF.